Presented here are 17 T cell receptor beta chains from one specimen sequenced in a study of blood T cell repertoires in COVID-19. Measured with immunoSEQ multiplex PCR; TCRdb has only the in-frame clones, and not every one. The data show more than 200,000 clones, with about 80% seen just once and 4% to 6% held by the top ten. Sample: peripheral blood. These receptors all stem from a woman of 80 years or more with active or convalescent COVID-19.

The chain recombines TRBV6-2 or TRBV6-3 with TRBJ2-2; a possible D gene is TRBD1 (6 bases). The CDR3 is 13 residues long. Trimming removed 2 bases at V and 6 bases at J, with 7 bases between. CDR1 and CDR2 from the germline V gene are MNHEY and SVGEGT. The CDR3 protein is CASSYGGPGELFF. In nucleotides, the CDR3 is TGTGCCAGCAGTTACGGGGGCCCCGGGGAGCTGTTTTTT.

This chain uses TRBV5-1 with TRBJ2-1, with 7 bases fitting TRBD2. Trimming at V came to 0 bases and at J to 3 bases, leaving 0 bases not matched to a gene. The CDR3 is made up of 14 amino acids. From germline, CDR1 is SGHRS and CDR2 YFSETQ. CDR3 sequence reads: CASSLGGGYNEQFF. CDR3 nucleotide sequence: TGCGCCAGCAGCTTGGGCGGGGGCTACAATGAGCAGTTCTTC.

This chain connects TRBV27 to TRBJ1-1; no definite D call. CDR3 length: 15 residues. The V and J ends lost 2 bases and 0 bases respectively, with 10 bases between them. The germline V gene encodes CDR1 MNHEY and CDR2 SMNVEV (reference sequence). Written as DNA, the CDR3 is TGTGCCAGCAGTTTAGAGGAGTTTCTGAACACTGAAGCTTTCTTT. Its translation: CASSLEEFLNTEAFF.

This chain links TRBV6-5 with TRBJ2-1; no clear D. Trimming pared 7 bases from V and 1 base from J, leaving 8 bases between. In germline, CDR1 is MNHEY, CDR2 SVGAGI. This CDR3 has 13 residues. The CDR3 nucleotides are TGTGCCAGCATGAGCTTTTCCTACAATGAGCAGTTCTTC. It translates to CASMSFSYNEQFF.

This chain connects TRBV27 to TRBJ2-3, with D possibly TRBD1 on 5 matching bases. Trimming shortened V by 1 base and J by 1 base, and 12 bases separated the two germline ends. The CDR3 runs 16 residues. In germline, CDR1 is MNHEY, CDR2 SMNVEV (reference sequence). This CDR3 reads CASSLFSVRGTDTQYF. CDR3 in DNA: TGTGCCAGCAGTTTATTTTCCGTCAGGGGCACAGATACGCAGTATTTT.

This CDR3 is CASSPSAGPTGELFF. The CDR3 DNA follows: TGTGCCAGCAGTCCCTCGGCGGGACCCACCGGGGAGCTGTTTTTT. This chain joins TRBV27 and TRBJ2-2; a weak D match, TRBD2 (6 bases). Between the trimmed V and J ends, which lost 5 bases and 4 bases, there was a span of 14 bases. The germline gives CDR1 MNHEY, CDR2 SMNVEV (reference sequence). The CDR3 is 15 amino acids.

In DNA, the CDR3 is TGTGCCACCAGCAGAGATCCCCCCAGGCGTGGGGAGCAGTACTTC. Protein: CATSRDPPRRGEQYF. The V gene is TRBV15, the J gene TRBJ2-7, with unresolved D. CDR1 LNHNV and CDR2 YYDKDF come from the germline V gene (reference sequence). This CDR3 has 15 residues. Trimming cost V 0 bases and J 7 bases, with 16 bases left between them.

This clone was recorded once. The chain is built from TRBV29-1 and TRBJ1-5, with D unresolved. Germline assignment: CDR1 SQVTM and CDR2 ANQGSEA. V lost 4 bases and J lost 4, with 11 bases in between. There are 13 residues in the CDR3. The CDR3 nucleotides are TGCAGCGTTGCGGCGGGTGGGAATCAGCCCCAGCATTTT. Residues: CSVAAGGNQPQHF.

This clone came up a few times. The V gene is TRBV5-5, the J gene TRBJ1-1; TRBD1 might be the D (6 bases). The CDR3 is made up of 15 amino acids. CDR1 is SGHKS, CDR2 YYEKEE, per germline (reference sequence). V lost 2 bases to trimming and J lost 1 base, with 12 bases between them. The CDR3: CASSLSGHANTEAFF. The CDR3 coding sequence is TGTGCCAGCAGCTTATCGGGACACGCGAACACTGAAGCTTTCTTT. The full variable domain, with the rest looked up from reference TRBV5-5 and TRBJ1-1, is DAGVTQSPTHLIKTRGQQVTLRCSPISGHKSVSWYQQVLGQGPQFIFQYYEKEERGRGNFPDRFSARQFPNYSSELNVNALLLGDSALYLCASSLSGHANTEAFFGQGTRLTVV.

This clone was observed a few times. The V call is TRBV6-1, the J call TRBJ2-7, with 10 bases lining up with TRBD1. Germline V CDR1 and CDR2: MNHNS, SASEGT. The CDR3 length is 18 residues. Losses at the gene ends were 4 bases for V and 4 bases for J; bases not matched to a gene: 16. The DNA for the CDR3 is TGTGCCAGCAGTGGACAGGGGGCCTCCTCGAACCGAATGTACGAGCAGTACTTC. Its translation is CASSGQGASSNRMYEQYF.

This clone is a singleton in its sample. The rearrangement links TRBV28 to TRBJ1-1; D may be TRBD1 (5 bases). The CDR3 is 14 amino acids. With 4 bases removed from V and 5 bases from J, the gap between germline ends came to 14 bases. The V gene's germline CDR1 is MDHEN and CDR2 SYDVKM. The chain's CDR3 is CASSSPQGGTEAFF. DNA for the CDR3: TGTGCCAGCAGTTCACCCCAGGGAGGAACTGAAGCTTTCTTT. Full variable domain (outside the CDR3, taken from reference TRBV28 and TRBJ1-1): DVKVTQSSRYLVKRTGEKVFLECVQDMDHENMFWYRQDPGLGLRLIYFSYDVKMKEKGDIPEGYSVSREKKERFSLILESASTNQTSMYLCASSSPQGGTEAFFGQGTRLTVV.

CDR3 sequence (DNA): TGTGCCAGCAGTGATGGGCCCGCGAATGAGCAGTTCTTC. Translation: CASSDGPANEQFF. The chain links TRBV6-1 to TRBJ2-1; D is uncertain. V was shortened by 3 bases and J by 7 bases, with 10 bases between the two germline ends. Per the germline V gene, CDR1 is MNHNS and CDR2 is SASEGT. CDR3 length: 13 residues.

The V gene is TRBV28, the J gene TRBJ1-6, with a tentative D call TRBD1 (5 bases). The CDR3 length is 14 residues. Between the trimmed V and J ends, which lost 3 bases and 7 bases, there was a span of 10 bases. Germline loops: CDR1 MDHEN, CDR2 SYDVKM. The CDR3 here is CASSLQGRNSPLHF. Written as DNA, the CDR3 is TGTGCCAGCAGTTTGCAGGGTAGGAATTCACCCCTCCACTTT.

The rearrangement uses TRBV24-1 and TRBJ2-1, with unresolved D. The germline V gene has CDR1 KGHDR and CDR2 SFDVKD. Trimming stripped 3 bases from V and 10 bases from J, with 6 bases between. The CDR3 length is 11 residues. The CDR3 nucleotides read TGTGCCACCAGTGATCCGCTAGAGCAGTTCTTC. It codes for CATSDPLEQFF.

The rearrangement joins TRBV30 to TRBJ1-3; D call uncertain. Germline CDR1 GTSNPN, CDR2 SVGIG (reference sequence). Trimming removed 2 bases from V and 0 bases from J, with 11 bases in between. This CDR3 contains 15 residues. The CDR3: CAWSLTGSSGNTIYF. Here the CDR3 DNA reads TGTGCCTGGAGTCTGACGGGAAGCTCTGGAAACACCATATATTTT.

This clone was found once. The chain uses TRBV5-1 and TRBJ2-1; 15 bases line up with TRBD2. Germline values: CDR1 SGHRS, CDR2 YFSETQ. This CDR3 comprises 20 residues. The V gene end was trimmed by 4 bases and the J gene end by 4 bases; junction bases not matched to a gene: 15. CDR3 protein: CASSPKGQAGLAGGYNEQFF. CDR3 nucleotide sequence: TGCGCCAGCAGCCCAAAAGGACAGGCCGGACTAGCGGGAGGGTACAATGAGCAGTTCTTC.

The rearrangement links TRBV19 to TRBJ2-1, with 10 bases that match TRBD1. CDR3 length equals 16 residues. The germline V gene encodes CDR1 LNHDA and CDR2 SQIVND (reference sequence). J was trimmed by 3 bases and V by 4 bases; bases with no gene match: 6. CDR3 protein: CASSKGQGDVYNEQFF. CDR3 bases: TGTGCCAGTAGTAAAGGACAGGGGGATGTCTACAATGAGCAGTTCTTC.